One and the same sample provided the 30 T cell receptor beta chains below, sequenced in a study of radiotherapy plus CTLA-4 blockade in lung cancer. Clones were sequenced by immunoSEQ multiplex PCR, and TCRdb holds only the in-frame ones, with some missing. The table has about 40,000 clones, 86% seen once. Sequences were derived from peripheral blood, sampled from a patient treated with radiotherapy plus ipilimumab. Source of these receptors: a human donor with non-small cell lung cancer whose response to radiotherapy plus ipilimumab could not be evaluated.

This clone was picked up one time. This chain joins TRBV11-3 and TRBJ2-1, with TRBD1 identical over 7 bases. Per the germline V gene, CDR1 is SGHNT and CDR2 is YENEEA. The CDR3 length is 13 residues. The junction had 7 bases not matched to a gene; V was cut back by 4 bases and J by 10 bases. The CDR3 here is CASSSGTDREQFF. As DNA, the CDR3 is TGTGCCAGCAGCTCCGGGACAGACAGGGAGCAGTTCTTC. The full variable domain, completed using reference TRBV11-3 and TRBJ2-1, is EAGVVQSPRYKIIEKKQPVAFWCNPISGHNTLYWYLQNLGQGPELLIRYENEEAVDDSQLPKDRFSAERLKGVDSTLKIQPAELGDSAVYLCASSSGTDREQFFGPGTRLTVL.

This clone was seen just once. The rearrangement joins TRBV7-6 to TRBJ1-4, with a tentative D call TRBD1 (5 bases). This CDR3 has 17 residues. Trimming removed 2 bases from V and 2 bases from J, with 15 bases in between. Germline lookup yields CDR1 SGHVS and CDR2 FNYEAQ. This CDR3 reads CASSLQQGGPTNEKLFF. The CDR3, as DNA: TGTGCCAGCAGCTTACAGCAGGGTGGCCCGACTAATGAAAAACTGTTTTTT.

The CDR3 nucleotides are TGCGCCAGCAGTCGACAGGACACCTACGAGCAGTACTTC. Its protein product is CASSRQDTYEQYF. The chain recombines TRBV23-1 with TRBJ2-7; possibly TRBD1 for D (6 bases). TRBV23-1 is sorted into the ORF group, with uncertain function. This CDR3 is built from 13 residues. The V end lost 4 bases, the J end lost 2 bases, and 9 bases lay between the germline ends.

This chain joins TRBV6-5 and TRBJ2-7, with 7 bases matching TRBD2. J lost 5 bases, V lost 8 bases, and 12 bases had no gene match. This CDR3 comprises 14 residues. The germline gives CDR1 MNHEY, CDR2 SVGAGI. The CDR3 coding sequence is TGTGCCAGCGGGGACGGGGGGTTCGGCCACGAGCAGTACTTC. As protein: CASGDGGFGHEQYF.

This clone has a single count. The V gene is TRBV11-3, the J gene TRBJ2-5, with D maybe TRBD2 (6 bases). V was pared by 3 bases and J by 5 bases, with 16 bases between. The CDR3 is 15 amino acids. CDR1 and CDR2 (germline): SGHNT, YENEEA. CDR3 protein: CASSLGGTGGETQYF. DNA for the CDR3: TGTGCCAGCAGCTTGGGCGGGACGGGCGGCGAGACCCAGTACTTC. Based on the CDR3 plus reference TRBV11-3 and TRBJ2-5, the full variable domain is EAGVVQSPRYKIIEKKQPVAFWCNPISGHNTLYWYLQNLGQGPELLIRYENEEAVDDSQLPKDRFSAERLKGVDSTLKIQPAELGDSAVYLCASSLGGTGGETQYFGPGTRLLVL.

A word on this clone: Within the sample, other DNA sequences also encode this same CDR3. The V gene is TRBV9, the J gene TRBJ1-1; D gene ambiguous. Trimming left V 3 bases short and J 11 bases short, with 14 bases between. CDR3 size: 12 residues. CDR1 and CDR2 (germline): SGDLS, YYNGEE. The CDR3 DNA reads TGTGCCAGCAGCGGCCCCCACCCGGAGGCTTTCTTT. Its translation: CASSGPHPEAFF.

The CDR3 DNA is TGTGCCAGCAGCCCGACCGGGACTAGCAGTTTGCAGACCCAGTACTTC. This codes for CASSPTGTSSLQTQYF. The chain links TRBV28 to TRBJ2-5; 9 nucleotides match TRBD2. Looked up from germline, CDR1 is MDHEN and CDR2 is SYDVKM. The V gene end was trimmed by 6 bases and the J gene end by 6 bases; junction bases not matched to a gene: 14. The CDR3 is 16 residues long.

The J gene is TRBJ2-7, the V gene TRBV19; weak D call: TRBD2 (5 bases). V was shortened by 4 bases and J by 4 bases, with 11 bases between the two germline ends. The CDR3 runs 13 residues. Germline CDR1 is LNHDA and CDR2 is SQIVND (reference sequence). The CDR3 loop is CASSSGGGYEQYF. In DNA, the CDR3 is TGTGCCAGTAGTAGCGGAGGCGGTTACGAGCAGTACTTC.

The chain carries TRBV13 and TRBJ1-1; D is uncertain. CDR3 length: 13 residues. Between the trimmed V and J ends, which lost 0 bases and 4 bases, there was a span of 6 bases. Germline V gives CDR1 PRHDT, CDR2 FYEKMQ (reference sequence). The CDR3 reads CASSLGRGTEAFF. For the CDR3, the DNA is TGTGCCAGCAGCTTAGGCCGAGGCACTGAAGCTTTCTTT.

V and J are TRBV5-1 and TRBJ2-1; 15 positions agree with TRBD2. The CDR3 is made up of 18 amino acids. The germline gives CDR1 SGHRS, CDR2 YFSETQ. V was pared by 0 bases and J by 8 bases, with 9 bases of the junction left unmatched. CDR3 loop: CASSLGAGTSGRRDEQFF. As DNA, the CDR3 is TGCGCCAGCAGCTTGGGAGCCGGGACTAGCGGGAGGAGAGATGAGCAGTTCTTC. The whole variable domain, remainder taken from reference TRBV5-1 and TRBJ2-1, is KAGVTQTPRYLIKTRGQQVTLSCSPISGHRSVSWYQQTPGQGLQFLFEYFSETQRNKGNFPGRFSGRQFSNSRSEMNVSTLELGDSALYLCASSLGAGTSGRRDEQFFGPGTRLTVL.

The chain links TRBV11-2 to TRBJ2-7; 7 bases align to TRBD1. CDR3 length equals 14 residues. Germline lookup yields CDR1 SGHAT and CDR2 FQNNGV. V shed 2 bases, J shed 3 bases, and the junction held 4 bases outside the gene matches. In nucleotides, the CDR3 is TGTGCCAGCAGCTTAACCCGGACAGGCTACGAGCAGTACTTC. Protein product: CASSLTRTGYEQYF.

The CDR3 sequence: CASSNRGPEAFF. CDR3 sequence (DNA): TGTGCCAGCAGCAACAGGGGCCCTGAAGCTTTCTTT. The rearrangement links TRBV4-2 to TRBJ1-1, with 7 bases that match TRBD1. Germline assignment: CDR1 LGHNA and CDR2 YNFKEQ. The V and J ends lost 5 bases and 6 bases, in that order; junction bases with no gene match: 3. This CDR3 spans 12 amino acids.

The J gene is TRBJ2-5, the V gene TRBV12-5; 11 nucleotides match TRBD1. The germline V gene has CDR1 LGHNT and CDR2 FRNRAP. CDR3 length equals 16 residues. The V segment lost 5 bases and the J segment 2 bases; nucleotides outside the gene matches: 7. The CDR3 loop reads CASGHGDRGEQETQYF. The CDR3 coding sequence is TGTGCTAGTGGTCACGGGGACAGGGGGGAGCAAGAGACCCAGTACTTC.

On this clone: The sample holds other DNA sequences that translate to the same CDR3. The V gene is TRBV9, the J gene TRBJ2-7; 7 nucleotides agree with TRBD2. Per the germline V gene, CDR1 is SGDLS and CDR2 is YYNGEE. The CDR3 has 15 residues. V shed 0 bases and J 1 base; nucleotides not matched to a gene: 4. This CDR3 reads CASSVGGGNSYEQYF. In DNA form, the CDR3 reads TGTGCCAGCAGCGTAGGGGGAGGGAATTCCTACGAGCAGTACTTC.

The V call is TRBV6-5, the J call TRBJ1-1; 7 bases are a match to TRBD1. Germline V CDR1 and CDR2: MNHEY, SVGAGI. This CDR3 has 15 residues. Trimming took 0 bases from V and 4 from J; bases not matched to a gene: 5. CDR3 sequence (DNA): TGTGCCAGCAGTTACTCGGACAGGCCGAGCACTGAAGCTTTCTTT. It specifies CASSYSDRPSTEAFF.

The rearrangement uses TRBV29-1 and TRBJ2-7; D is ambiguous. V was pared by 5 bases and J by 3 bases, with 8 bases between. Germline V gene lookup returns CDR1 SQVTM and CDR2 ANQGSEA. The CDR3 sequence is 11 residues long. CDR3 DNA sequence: TGCAGCGTTCTTACTTTCTACGAGCAGTACTTC. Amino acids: CSVLTFYEQYF.

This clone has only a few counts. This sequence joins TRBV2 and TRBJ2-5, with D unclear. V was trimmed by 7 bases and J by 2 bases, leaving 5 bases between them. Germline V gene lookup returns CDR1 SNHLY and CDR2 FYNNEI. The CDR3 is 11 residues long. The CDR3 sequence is CASTMQETQYF. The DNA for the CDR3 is TGTGCCAGCACCATGCAAGAGACCCAGTACTTC.

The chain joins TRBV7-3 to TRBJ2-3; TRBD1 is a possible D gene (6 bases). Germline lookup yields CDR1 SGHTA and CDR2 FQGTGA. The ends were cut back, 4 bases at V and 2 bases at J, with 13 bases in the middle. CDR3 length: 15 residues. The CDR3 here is CASSSQGTNTDTQYF. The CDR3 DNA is TGTGCCAGCAGCTCCCAGGGGACAAACACAGATACGCAGTATTTT.

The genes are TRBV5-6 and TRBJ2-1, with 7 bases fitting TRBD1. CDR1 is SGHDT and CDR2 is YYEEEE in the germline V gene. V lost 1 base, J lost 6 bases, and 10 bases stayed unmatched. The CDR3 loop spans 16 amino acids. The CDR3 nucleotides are TGTGCCAGCAGCTTGAGTTTTAGGTCAGGGGGCAATGAGCAGTTCTTC. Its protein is CASSLSFRSGGNEQFF.

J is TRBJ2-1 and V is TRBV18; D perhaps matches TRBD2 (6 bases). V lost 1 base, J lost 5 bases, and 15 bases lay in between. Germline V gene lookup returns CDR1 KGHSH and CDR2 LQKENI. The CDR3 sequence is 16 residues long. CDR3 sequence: CASSPQLGLQDNEQFF. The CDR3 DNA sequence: TGTGCCAGCTCACCACAGCTGGGACTGCAAGACAATGAGCAGTTCTTC.

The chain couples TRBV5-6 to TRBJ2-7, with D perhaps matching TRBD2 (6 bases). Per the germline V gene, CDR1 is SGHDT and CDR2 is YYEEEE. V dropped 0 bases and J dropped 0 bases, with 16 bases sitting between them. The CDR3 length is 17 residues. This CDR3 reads CASSLAVRDSSSYEQYF. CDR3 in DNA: TGTGCCAGCAGCTTGGCGGTAAGGGACTCCTCCTCCTACGAGCAGTACTTC.

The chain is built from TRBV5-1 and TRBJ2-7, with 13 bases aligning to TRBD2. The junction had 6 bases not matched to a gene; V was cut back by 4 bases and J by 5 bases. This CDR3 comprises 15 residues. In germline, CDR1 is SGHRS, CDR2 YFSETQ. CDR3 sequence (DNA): TGCGCCAGCAGCCATACTAGCGGGAGGGCCCACGAGCAGTACTTC. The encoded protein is CASSHTSGRAHEQYF.

The CDR3 region is CASSGPGAGGPKRYNEQFF. The CDR3 coding sequence is TGCGCCAGCAGCGGGCCCGGGGCGGGAGGGCCCAAGCGCTACAATGAGCAGTTCTTC. V is TRBV5-1 and J is TRBJ2-1; the match to TRBD2 covers 9 bases. Per germline, CDR1 SGHRS and CDR2 YFSETQ. This CDR3 is 19 amino acids long. Trimming cost V 4 bases and J 3 bases; bases outside gene matches: 17.

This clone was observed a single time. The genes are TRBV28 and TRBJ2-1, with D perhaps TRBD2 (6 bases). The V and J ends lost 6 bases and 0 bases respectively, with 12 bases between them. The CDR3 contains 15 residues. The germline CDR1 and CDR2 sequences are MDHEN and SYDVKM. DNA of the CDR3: TGTGCCAGCAGGGGGACTGGAAGCTCCTACAATGAGCAGTTCTTC. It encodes CASRGTGSSYNEQFF.

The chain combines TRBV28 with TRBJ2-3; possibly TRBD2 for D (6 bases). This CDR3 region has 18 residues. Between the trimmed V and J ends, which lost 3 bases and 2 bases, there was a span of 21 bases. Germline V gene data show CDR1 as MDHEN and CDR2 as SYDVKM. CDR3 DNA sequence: TGTGCCAGCAGTTTCCGGCAGATGCGGGGAAACTACACAGATACGCAGTATTTT. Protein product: CASSFRQMRGNYTDTQYF.

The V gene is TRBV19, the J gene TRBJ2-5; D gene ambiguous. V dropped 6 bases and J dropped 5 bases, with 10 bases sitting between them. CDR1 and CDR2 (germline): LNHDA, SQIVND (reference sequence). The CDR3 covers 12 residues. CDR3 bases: TGTGCCAGTAGGGGCACCCGGGAGACCCAGTACTTC. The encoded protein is CASRGTRETQYF.

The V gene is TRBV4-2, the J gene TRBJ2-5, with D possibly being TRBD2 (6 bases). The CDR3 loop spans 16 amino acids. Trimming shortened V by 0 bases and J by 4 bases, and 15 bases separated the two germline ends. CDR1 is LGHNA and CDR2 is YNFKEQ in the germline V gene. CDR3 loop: CASSQEDGRRGETQYF. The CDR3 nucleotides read TGTGCCAGCAGCCAAGAAGATGGCCGGAGGGGAGAGACCCAGTACTTC.

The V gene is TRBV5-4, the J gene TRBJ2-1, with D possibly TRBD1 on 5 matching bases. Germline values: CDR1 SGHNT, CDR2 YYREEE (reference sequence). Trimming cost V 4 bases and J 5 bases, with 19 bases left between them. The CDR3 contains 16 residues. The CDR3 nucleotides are TGTGCCAGCAGCCCCCCAGGGCAGGGAAACAACAATGAGCAGTTCTTC. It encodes CASSPPGQGNNNEQFF.

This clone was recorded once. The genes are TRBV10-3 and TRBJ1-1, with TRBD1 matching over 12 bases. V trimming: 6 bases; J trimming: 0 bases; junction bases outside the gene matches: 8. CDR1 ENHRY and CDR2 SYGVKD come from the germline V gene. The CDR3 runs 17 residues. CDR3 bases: TGTGCCATCAGGCCGGGACAGGGGGCGGCTATGAACACTGAAGCTTTCTTT. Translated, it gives CAIRPGQGAAMNTEAFF.

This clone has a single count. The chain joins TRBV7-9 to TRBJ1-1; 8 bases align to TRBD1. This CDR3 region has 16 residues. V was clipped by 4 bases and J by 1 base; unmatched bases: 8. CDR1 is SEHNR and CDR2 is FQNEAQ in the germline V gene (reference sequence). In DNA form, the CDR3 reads TGTGCCAGCAGCTCGGCCGGGACAGGACCGAACACTGAAGCTTTCTTT. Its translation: CASSSAGTGPNTEAFF.